This T cell receptor beta chain was recorded in a study of blood T cells in healthy people across ages. Findings of the study overall: Measured against age, TCR beta diversity per million T cells decreased in a roughly linear manner.

Concerning this clonotype itself: The antigen is not known.

Investigators took 8 to 10 milliliters of peripheral blood from every donor. It was with a sample-barcoded 5' primer and a J-beta primer mix that a second PCR of roughly 7 to 12 cycles was run. The template-switch adaptor, which had 12 random nucleotides, put a tag on each cDNA molecule. TCRdb ran MiXCR on the 5' RACE reads and lists one entry per CDR3 protein. The top ten hold 15% of the sample, which has about 700,000 distinct CDR3 sequences, 32% seen once. The CDR3 runs to 17 residues. Trimming removed 0 bases from V and 10 bases from J; junction bases left unmatched: 16. Germline V gene sequence: CDR1 SGDLS, CDR2 YYNGEE.

The chain couples TRBV9 to TRBJ2-1; 7 positions agree with TRBD1. Sequenced sample: blood. This clonotype originated in an elderly woman in good health. DNA for the CDR3: TGTGCCAGCAGCGTAGCGCCCGGGGTGCGAGGGGGCGGGGAGCAGTTCTTC. This translates into CASSVAPGVRGGGEQFF.